The source of this TCR beta chain is a study of shared clonotypes between healthy human individuals. Each subset's genomic DNA was shared equally among a number of immunoSEQ plates. Generated by immunoSEQ multiplex PCR, the TCRdb table keeps only in-frame clones and is missing some. The data contain hundreds of thousands of clones, approximately 96% of them seen just once; the ten biggest clones take up roughly 0.1%. Naive CD8 populations comprised CD45RO-negative cells positively selected for CCR7, excluding terminally differentiated effector memory CD45RA+ cells. The germline V gene has CDR1 SGHVS and CDR2 FNYEAQ. The germline V and J ends were trimmed by 0 bases and 3 bases, with 5 bases remaining between them. This CDR3 contains 13 residues.

The chain carries TRBV7-6 and TRBJ1-1; possibly TRBD1 for D (5 bases). The sequencing input was naive CD8+ T cells sorted from blood. The origin of this receptor is a woman aged 25 to 39 in good health. CDR3 in amino acids: CASSLAGDTEAFF. In nucleotides, the CDR3 is TGTGCCAGCAGCTTAGCAGGGGACACTGAAGCTTTCTTT.